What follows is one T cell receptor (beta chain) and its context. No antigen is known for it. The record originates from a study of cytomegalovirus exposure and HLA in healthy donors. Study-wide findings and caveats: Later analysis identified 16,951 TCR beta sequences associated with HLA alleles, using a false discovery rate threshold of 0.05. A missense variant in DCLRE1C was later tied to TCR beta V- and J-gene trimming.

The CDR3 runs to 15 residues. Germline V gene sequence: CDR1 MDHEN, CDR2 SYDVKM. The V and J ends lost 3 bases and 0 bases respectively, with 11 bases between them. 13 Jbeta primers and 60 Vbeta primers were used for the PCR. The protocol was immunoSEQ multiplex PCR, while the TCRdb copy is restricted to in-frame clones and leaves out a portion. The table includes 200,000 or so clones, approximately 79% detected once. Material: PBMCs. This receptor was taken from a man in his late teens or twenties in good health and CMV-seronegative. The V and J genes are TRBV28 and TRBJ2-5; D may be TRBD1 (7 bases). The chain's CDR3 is CASSLGGTDQETQYF. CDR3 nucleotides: TGTGCCAGCAGTTTGGGCGGGACAGACCAAGAGACCCAGTACTTC.